This TCR beta chain was documented in a study of PD-1 blockade in classical Hodgkin lymphoma. Every patient relapsed after autologous stem cell transplantation, and brentuximab vedotin exposure varied. Libraries were prepared by immunoSEQ multiplex PCR; TCRdb keeps only in-frame clonotypes and omits some of them. The sample lists approximately 51,000 clones, around 78% occurring once. Trimming removed 4 bases from V and 0 bases from J; junction bases left unmatched: 7. Germline lookup yields CDR1 SGHRS and CDR2 YFSETQ. The CDR3 has 17 amino acids. The receptor comes from a human donor with classical Hodgkin lymphoma. V usage is TRBV5-1 and J usage is TRBJ2-6; 7 nucleotides align to TRBD1. Sequences were derived from peripheral blood mononuclear cells (PBMCs), sampled before the second cycle of nivolumab. CDR3 residues: CASSPRTGHSGANVLTF. DNA for the CDR3: TGCGCCAGCAGCCCCCGGACAGGACACTCTGGGGCCAACGTCCTGACTTTC.